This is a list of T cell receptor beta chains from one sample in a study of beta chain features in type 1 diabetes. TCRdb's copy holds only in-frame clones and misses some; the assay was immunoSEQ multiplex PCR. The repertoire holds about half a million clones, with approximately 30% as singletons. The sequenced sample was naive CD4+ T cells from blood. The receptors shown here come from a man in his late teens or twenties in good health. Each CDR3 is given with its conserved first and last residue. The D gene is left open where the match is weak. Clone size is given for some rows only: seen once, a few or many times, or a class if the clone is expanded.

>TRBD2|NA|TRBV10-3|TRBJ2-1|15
TGTGCCATCAGTGAAGGGCAGCGGGAAGACAATGAGCAGTTCTTC
CAISEGQREDNEQFF
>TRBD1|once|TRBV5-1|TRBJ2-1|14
TGCGCCAGCAGCTTGCGGGACAGGGACGATGAGCAGTTCTTC
CASSLRDRDDEQFF
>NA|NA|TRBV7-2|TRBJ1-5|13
TGTGCCAGCAGCTACGCCGGGGCTCAGCCCCAGCATTTT
CASSYAGAQPQHF
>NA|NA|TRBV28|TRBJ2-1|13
TGTGCCAGCAGTTTTATAGGTGGGGTTGAGCAGTTCTTC
CASSFIGGVEQFF
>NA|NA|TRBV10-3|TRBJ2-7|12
TGTGCCATCTTTTTCACTACGGGCGAGCAGTACTTC
CAIFFTTGEQYF
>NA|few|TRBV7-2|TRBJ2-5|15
TGTGCCAGCAGCGATCGGGACGGACGCGGGGAGACCCAGTACTTC
CASSDRDGRGETQYF
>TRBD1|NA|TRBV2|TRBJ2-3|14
TGTGCCAGCAATCCAGGGGGCAGTACAGATACGCAGTATTTT
CASNPGGSTDTQYF
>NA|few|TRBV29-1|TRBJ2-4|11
TGCAGCGTTGAAGATCGAGGAATTCAGTACTTC
CSVEDRGIQYF
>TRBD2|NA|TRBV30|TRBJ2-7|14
TGTGCCTGGAGGACCCGACTAGCTTCCTACGAGCAGTACTTC
CAWRTRLASYEQYF
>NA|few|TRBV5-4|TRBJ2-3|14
TGTGCCAGCAGCTTGGACATAGGCACAGATACGCAGTATTTT
CASSLDIGTDTQYF
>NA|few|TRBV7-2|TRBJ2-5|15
TGTGCCAGCAGCTTAGACGGGGCCAACCAAGAGACCCAGTACTTC
CASSLDGANQETQYF
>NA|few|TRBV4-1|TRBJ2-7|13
TGCGCCAGCAGCCAATTAGGCTTTGGGGAGCAGTACTTC
CASSQLGFGEQYF
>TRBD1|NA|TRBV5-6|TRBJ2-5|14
TGTGCCAGCAGTTCGGACAGGGGCGGGGAGACCCAGTACTTC
CASSSDRGGETQYF
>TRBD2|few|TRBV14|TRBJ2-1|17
TGTGCCAGCAGTCCCACTAGCGGGAGGCCCTCCTACAATGAGCAGTTCTTC
CASSPTSGRPSYNEQFF
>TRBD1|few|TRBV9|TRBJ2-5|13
TGTGCCAGCAGCCGGGACAGTCTAGAGACCCAGTACTTC
CASSRDSLETQYF
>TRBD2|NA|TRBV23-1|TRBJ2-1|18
TGCGCCAGCAGTCACCCGCCCCTAGCGGGAGTATCCTACAATGAGCAGTTCTTC
CASSHPPLAGVSYNEQFF
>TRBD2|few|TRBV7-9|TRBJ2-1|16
TGTGCCAGCAGCGTTCCCCCGCGGGAGCTTCGCGATGAGCAGTTCTTC
CASSVPPRELRDEQFF
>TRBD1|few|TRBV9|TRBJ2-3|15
TGTGCCAGCAGCGTCGACAGGGGGCCGACAGATACGCAGTATTTT
CASSVDRGPTDTQYF
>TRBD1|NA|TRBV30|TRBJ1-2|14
TGTGCCTGGCAACTCAGACAGGGGAACTATGGCTACACCTTC
CAWQLRQGNYGYTF
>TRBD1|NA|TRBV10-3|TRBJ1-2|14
TGTGCCATCAGGGGCCCCGGACAGGAGAATGGCTACACCTTC
CAIRGPGQENGYTF
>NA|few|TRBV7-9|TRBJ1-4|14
TGTGCCAGCAGCCGCACGACTACTAATGAAAAACTGTTTTTT
CASSRTTTNEKLFF
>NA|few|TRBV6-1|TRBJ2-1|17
TGTGCCAGCAGTGAAGCGCTCGGATCTCGCTCCTACAATGAGCAGTTCTTC
CASSEALGSRSYNEQFF
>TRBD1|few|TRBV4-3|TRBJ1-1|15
TGCGCCAGCAGCCAGGCCGGACAGGGGCGCACTGAAGCTTTCTTT
CASSQAGQGRTEAFF
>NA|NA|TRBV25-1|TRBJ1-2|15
TGTGCCAGCAGTCCCCATTCGGGGATGACCTATGGCTACACCTTC
CASSPHSGMTYGYTF
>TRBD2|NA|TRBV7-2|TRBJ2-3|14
TGTGCCAGCAGCTTAGGGCTAGCGGGAGATACGCAGTATTTT
CASSLGLAGDTQYF
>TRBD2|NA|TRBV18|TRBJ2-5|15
TGTGCCAGCTCACCACCCGAATCGGGAGGTGAGACCCAGTACTTC
CASSPPESGGETQYF
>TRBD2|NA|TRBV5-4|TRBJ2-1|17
TGTGCCAGCAGCAGCACACTAGCGACAAGCTCCTACAATGAGCAGTTCTTC
CASSSTLATSSYNEQFF
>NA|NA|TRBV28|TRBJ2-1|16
TGTGCCAGCACCCACTCGGGCCTTTTCTCCTACAATGAGCAGTTCTTC
CASTHSGLFSYNEQFF
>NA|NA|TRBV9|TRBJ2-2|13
TGTGCCAGCAGCGTAACTTGGGCCGGGGAGCTGTTTTTT
CASSVTWAGELFF
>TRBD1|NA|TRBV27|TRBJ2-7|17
TGTGCCAGCGGAAGTTTTCCCCGCCGGGACAGGGCGTACGAGCAGTACTTC
CASGSFPRRDRAYEQYF
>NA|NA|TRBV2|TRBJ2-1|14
TGTGCCAGCAGTGAGTCATTGACAGTTAATGAGCAGTTCTTC
CASSESLTVNEQFF
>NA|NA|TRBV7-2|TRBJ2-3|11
TGTGCCAGCAGCTTTCGGGATACGCAGTATTTT
CASSFRDTQYF